The 22 T cell receptor beta chains below all came from one sample that was sequenced in a study of blood T cell repertoires in COVID-19. Assay: immunoSEQ multiplex PCR; the TCRdb copy retains only in-frame clones and omits some. There are roughly 260,000 clones in the sample; approximately 86% occur only once, and roughly 2% lies in the top ten. The sequencing input was peripheral blood. All receptors come from a woman aged 45-60 years who had recovered from COVID-19.

V and J are TRBV7-2 and TRBJ2-1; 15 bases map to TRBD2. CDR1 is SGHTA, CDR2 FQGNSA, per germline. The CDR3 runs to 16 residues. J lost 10 bases, V lost 4 bases, and 8 bases had no gene match. This CDR3 is CASSSRTSGGAREQFF. DNA for the CDR3: TGTGCCAGCAGCTCCCGGACTAGCGGGGGGGCGAGGGAGCAGTTCTTC.

The V and J genes are TRBV6-2 or TRBV6-3 and TRBJ1-2; 8 bases fit TRBD1. Germline V lookup: CDR1 MNHEY, CDR2 SVGEGT. With 6 bases clipped from V and 8 bases from J, the junction kept 8 bases outside the gene matches. The CDR3 consists of 13 residues. The CDR3 sequence: CASSPDRGSGYTF. The CDR3, as DNA: TGTGCCAGCAGCCCCGACAGGGGTTCAGGCTACACCTTC.

The chain couples TRBV20-1 to TRBJ1-1, with D hard to call. Trimming shortened V by 3 bases and J by 1 base, and 6 bases separated the two germline ends. The germline V gene encodes CDR1 DFQATT and CDR2 SNEGSKA (reference sequence). This CDR3 is 12 amino acids long. The CDR3 region is CSASWQNTEAFF. The DNA for the CDR3 is TGCAGTGCTAGTTGGCAGAACACTGAAGCTTTCTTT.

The chain employs TRBV28 and TRBJ2-7, with TRBD2 identical over 11 bases. Germline V CDR1 and CDR2: MDHEN, SYDVKM. V trimming: 5 bases; J trimming: 6 bases; junction bases outside the gene matches: 9. The CDR3 runs 15 residues. CDR3 in amino acids: CASSPSSGRRGEQYF. The CDR3 bases are TGTGCCAGCAGTCCCTCTAGCGGGAGGCGGGGCGAGCAGTACTTC.

The V gene is TRBV7-8, the J gene TRBJ1-1; 9 bases agree with TRBD1. Per germline, CDR1 SGHVS and CDR2 FQNEAQ. This CDR3 has 18 residues. The V gene end was trimmed by 5 bases and the J gene end by 3 bases; junction bases not matched to a gene: 16. This CDR3 reads CASSIRDRVISGDTEAFF. CDR3 bases: TGTGCCAGCAGCATCCGGGACAGGGTTATTAGCGGGGACACTGAAGCTTTCTTT.

The chain uses TRBV6-2 or TRBV6-3 and TRBJ2-2; weak D call: TRBD2 (6 bases). The ends were cut back, 6 bases at V and 3 bases at J, with 20 bases in the middle. Per the germline V gene, CDR1 is MNHEY and CDR2 is SVGEGT. The CDR3 contains 17 residues. CDR3 DNA: TGTGCCAGCAGCGCGTATGCCGGGACTTCTTACACCGGGGAGCTGTTTTTT. Its protein product is CASSAYAGTSYTGELFF.

J is TRBJ1-1 and V is TRBV28; a possible D gene is TRBD1 (5 bases). Germline values: CDR1 MDHEN, CDR2 SYDVKM. The ends were cut back, 6 bases at V and 4 bases at J, with 21 bases in the middle. The length of the CDR3 is 16 residues. Here the CDR3 reads CASSPLLGPQGTEAFF. In nucleotides, the CDR3 is TGTGCCAGCAGCCCCCTCCTCGGGCCCCAGGGCACTGAAGCTTTCTTT.

This chain connects TRBV7-9 to TRBJ1-1, with D unresolved. V dropped 5 bases and J dropped 1 base, with 11 bases sitting between them. The CDR3 runs to 14 residues. CDR1 is SEHNR and CDR2 is FQNEAQ in the germline V gene (reference sequence). This CDR3 reads CASSAVHRNTEAFF. The CDR3 coding sequence is TGTGCCAGCAGCGCTGTACACAGGAACACTGAAGCTTTCTTT.

The chain links TRBV6-2 or TRBV6-3 to TRBJ2-7; 7 bases align to TRBD1. Germline V lookup: CDR1 MNHEY, CDR2 SVGEGT. Trimming cost V 5 bases and J 1 base; bases outside gene matches: 11. The CDR3 totals 16 residues. The CDR3 sequence: CASSQTHRGNSYEQYF. CDR3 in DNA: TGTGCCAGCAGTCAAACGCACAGGGGTAATTCCTACGAGCAGTACTTC.

This clone was seen only once. The rearrangement joins TRBV27 to TRBJ2-7, with 10 positions matching TRBD2. Germline lookup yields CDR1 MNHEY and CDR2 SMNVEV (reference sequence). V gave up 2 bases and J gave up 1 base; unmatched junction bases: 2. The CDR3 has 15 residues. For the CDR3, the DNA is TGTGCCAGCAGTTTAGGTAGCGGGGGGTCCTACGAGCAGTACTTC. Residues: CASSLGSGGSYEQYF.

The chain links TRBV7-8 to TRBJ1-3; tentative D call: TRBD1 (6 bases). The V gene's germline CDR1 is SGHVS and CDR2 FQNEAQ. This CDR3 spans 17 amino acids. V lost 5 bases and J lost 3, with 20 bases in between. The CDR3 DNA sequence: TGTGCCAGCAGCGTACGCGGTGTCGGGACAATTGGAAACACCATATATTTT. Protein sequence: CASSVRGVGTIGNTIYF. Supplemented by reference TRBV7-8 and TRBJ1-3, the full variable domain reads GAGVSQSPRYKVAKRGQDVALRCDPISGHVSLFWYQQALGQGPEFLTYFQNEAQLDKSGLPSDRFFAERPEGSVSTLKIQRTQQEDSAVYLCASSVRGVGTIGNTIYFGEGSWLTVV.

The genes are TRBV2 and TRBJ2-7, with 10 bases matching TRBD1. The V gene's germline CDR1 is SNHLY and CDR2 FYNNEI. This CDR3 contains 16 residues. V dropped 0 bases and J dropped 3; count of bases not matched to a gene: 5. CDR3 sequence reads: CASSEALTGGLYEQYF. The CDR3 nucleotides read TGTGCCAGCAGTGAAGCGCTGACAGGGGGCCTCTACGAGCAGTACTTC.

The chain employs TRBV9 and TRBJ1-1; D is possibly TRBD1 (6 bases). Germline loops: CDR1 SGDLS, CDR2 YYNGEE. Trimming took off 3 bases at V and 2 bases at J, with 14 bases between the two ends. The CDR3 runs to 15 residues. CDR3 nucleotides: TGTGCCAGCAGCGCCCGGACAGATAGAAACACTGAAGCTTTCTTT. This gives the protein CASSARTDRNTEAFF.

CDR3 in amino acids: CASSQPSGSTDTQYF. CDR3 bases: TGTGCCAGCAGCCAACCTAGCGGGAGCACAGATACGCAGTATTTT. The chain uses TRBV16 and TRBJ2-3; 8 bases are a match to TRBD2. Germline V gives CDR1 KGHSY, CDR2 FQNENV. There are 15 residues in the CDR3. Trimming cost V 2 bases and J 0 bases; bases outside gene matches: 1. The whole variable domain, filled in from reference TRBV16 and TRBJ2-3, reads GEEVAQTPKHLVRGEGQKAKLYCAPIKGHSYVFWYQQVLKNEFKFLISFQNENVFDETGMPKERFSAKCLPNSPCSLEIQATKLEDSAVYFCASSQPSGSTDTQYFGPGTRLTVL.

This clone appeared a single time. The chain has TRBV12-5 and TRBJ1-2; D call uncertain. The V and J ends lost 0 bases and 6 bases respectively, with 11 bases between them. The V gene's germline CDR1 is LGHNT and CDR2 FRNRAP. This CDR3 has 14 amino acids. In nucleotides, the CDR3 is TGTGCTAGTGGTTTGGTAGGGAGGAGTCATGGCTACACCTTC. Translated: CASGLVGRSHGYTF.

The chain couples TRBV10-3 to TRBJ2-3; 7 bases align to TRBD1. This CDR3 has 14 amino acids. Germline V lookup: CDR1 ENHRY, CDR2 SYGVKD. Trimming cost V 4 bases and J 0 bases; bases outside gene matches: 1. CDR3 loop: CAISGGQSTDTQYF. The CDR3 nucleotides read TGTGCCATCAGTGGGGGACAGAGCACAGATACGCAGTATTTT.

The rearrangement uses TRBV6-5 and TRBJ1-4, with D tentatively TRBD1 (6 bases). With 6 bases removed from V and 6 bases from J, the gap between germline ends came to 17 bases. This CDR3 comprises 15 residues. Germline CDR1 MNHEY, CDR2 SVGAGI. CDR3: CASSSTGQPYEKLFF. Here the CDR3 DNA reads TGTGCCAGCAGCTCCACAGGGCAACCCTATGAAAAACTGTTTTTT.

This chain joins TRBV6-5 and TRBJ2-7; 9 nucleotides match TRBD1. Trimming took 2 bases from V and 5 from J; bases not matched to a gene: 10. The germline V gene encodes CDR1 MNHEY and CDR2 SVGAGI. CDR3 size: 16 residues. CDR3 loop: CASSYATGTGSNEQYF. DNA of the CDR3: TGTGCCAGCAGTTACGCAACCGGGACAGGGTCGAACGAGCAGTACTTC.

This chain connects TRBV30 to TRBJ2-5; 9 bases are shared with TRBD2. V shed 2 bases, J shed 1 base, and the junction held 5 bases outside the gene matches. Germline loops: CDR1 GTSNPN, CDR2 SVGIG (reference sequence). The CDR3 extends over 15 amino acids. This CDR3 reads CAWSIQRGVQETQYF. CDR3 bases: TGTGCCTGGAGTATCCAGCGGGGGGTCCAAGAGACCCAGTACTTC.

This clone has only one observation. The chain couples TRBV7-2 to TRBJ2-3, with 7 bases fitting TRBD1. The ends lost 4 bases at V and 0 bases at J; junction bases unmatched: 4. The CDR3 consists of 15 residues. The germline V gene encodes CDR1 SGHTA and CDR2 FQGNSA. The CDR3 bases are TGTGCCAGCAGCTACGACAGGGCTAGCACAGATACGCAGTATTTT. Its translation: CASSYDRASTDTQYF.

The genes are TRBV6-2 or TRBV6-3 and TRBJ1-5, with TRBD1 matching 8 bases. Germline V CDR1 and CDR2: MNHEY, SVGEGT. CDR3 size: 15 residues. The V gene end was trimmed by 3 bases and the J gene end by 2 bases; junction bases not matched to a gene: 3. CDR3 nucleotides: TGTGCCAGCAGTTATCTGGGACAGGGCAATCAGCCCCAGCATTTT. It yields the protein CASSYLGQGNQPQHF.

The chain couples TRBV5-1 to TRBJ1-4; the D is unclear. The CDR3 covers 15 residues. V was trimmed by 1 base and J by 1 base, leaving 8 bases between them. CDR1 and CDR2 from the germline V gene are SGHRS and YFSETQ. CDR3 loop: CASSLLSGTNEKLFF. The CDR3, as DNA: TGCGCCAGCAGCTTGTTATCAGGAACTAATGAAAAACTGTTTTTT.